The rows below give T cell receptor beta chains drawn from one sample of a study of cytomegalovirus exposure and HLA in healthy donors. The assay was immunoSEQ multiplex PCR, and TCRdb's table has in-frame clones only and misses some. The repertoire holds some 150,000 clones, with roughly 73% as singletons. Sequencing input: PBMCs. The source of these receptors is a female donor in good health and CMV-seronegative. Each CDR3 is given with its conserved first and last residue. A D gene is named only where the DNA matches it firmly. Only some rows state a clone size, as once, few, many or a class for expanded clones.

D gene | J gene | V gene | clone size | CDR3 protein | CDR3 DNA
TRBD1 | TRBJ2-7 | TRBV4-1 | NA | CASSQAPRQGYEQYF | TGCGCCAGCAGCCAAGCCCCCCGACAGGGCTACGAGCAGTACTTC
NA | TRBJ1-1 | TRBV5-1 | NA | CASRELLNTEAFF | TGCGCCAGTCGAGAGCTGTTGAACACTGAAGCTTTCTTT
TRBD1 | TRBJ2-2 | TRBV4-2 | NA | CASSQEMMGRQGKTGELFF | TGTGCCAGCAGCCAAGAGATGATGGGGAGACAGGGAAAAACCGGGGAGCTGTTTTTT
TRBD2 | TRBJ2-3 | TRBV5-4 | NA | CASNGLAGDTDTQYF | TGTGCCAGCAACGGACTAGCGGGGGACACAGATACGCAGTATTTT
NA | TRBJ1-1 | TRBV5-4 | NA | CASSSEGHPNTEAFF | TGTGCCAGCAGCTCGGAAGGACATCCGAACACTGAAGCTTTCTTT
NA | TRBJ1-1 | TRBV21-1 | NA | CASSKGAGVKTEAFF | TGTGCCAGCAGCAAAGGGGCAGGGGTGAAAACTGAAGCTTTCTTT
TRBD1 | TRBJ2-7 | TRBV7-9 | once | CASSDRVLYEQYF | TGTGCCAGCAGCGACAGGGTACTGTACGAGCAGTACTTC
TRBD1 | TRBJ2-7 | TRBV7-9 | few | CASSGTGSYEQYF | TGTGCCAGCAGCGGGACAGGGTCCTACGAGCAGTACTTC
TRBD2 | TRBJ2-1 | TRBV4-1 | NA | CASSHPSGIEQFF | TGCGCCAGCAGCCATCCTAGCGGGATTGAGCAGTTCTTC
NA | TRBJ2-2 | TRBV2 | NA | CASSDRGLFPRAIYTGELFF | TGTGCCAGCAGTGATAGGGGGTTGTTCCCCAGGGCAATATACACCGGGGAGCTGTTTTTT
NA | TRBJ1-4 | TRBV2 | few | CASSGWVRDTEKLFF | TGTGCCAGCAGTGGATGGGTCAGAGACACTGAAAAACTGTTTTTT
NA | TRBJ2-1 | TRBV5-8 | NA | CASSSRWANNEQFF | TGTGCCAGCAGCTCAAGGTGGGCGAACAATGAGCAGTTCTTC
NA | TRBJ1-4 | TRBV7-9 | NA | CSSSPENEKLFF | TGTTCCAGCAGCCCAGAAAATGAAAAACTGTTTTTT
TRBD1 | TRBJ2-7 | TRBV6-6 | few | CASTPRTGTARYEQYF | TGTGCCAGCACCCCGAGAACGGGGACAGCTAGATACGAGCAGTACTTC
NA | TRBJ2-1 | TRBV7-6 | few | CASSPGDNEQFF | TGTGCCAGTTCCCCGGGAGACAATGAGCAGTTCTTC
NA | TRBJ1-5 | TRBV28 | NA | CASSLFSGAGFYSNQPQHF | TGTGCCAGCAGTTTATTCTCTGGGGCCGGGTTCTATAGCAATCAGCCCCAGCATTTT
NA | TRBJ1-1 | TRBV21-1 | NA | CASSKGGPRDWGTEAFF | TGTGCCAGCAGCAAAGGAGGGCCTAGGGATTGGGGCACTGAAGCTTTCTTT
TRBD1 | TRBJ2-3 | TRBV4-1 | NA | CASSLAAGPQGADTDTQYF | TGCGCCAGCAGTTTAGCGGCAGGGCCTCAGGGGGCGGACACAGATACGCAGTATTTT
TRBD2 | TRBJ2-7 | TRBV19 | NA | CASSIPGREGEQYF | TGTGCCAGTAGTATCCCGGGGAGGGAAGGCGAGCAGTACTTC
NA | TRBJ1-1 | TRBV10-2 | NA | CASSGGTEAFF | TGCGCCAGCAGTGGAGGGACTGAAGCTTTCTTT
NA | TRBJ2-7 | TRBV9 | NA | CASSPFDRNYEQYF | TGTGCCAGCAGTCCTTTTGACAGAAACTACGAGCAGTACTTC
TRBD2 | TRBJ2-1 | TRBV7-7 | NA | CASSLGRGSGYEQFF | TGTGCTAGCAGCTTAGGTCGCGGGAGTGGCTATGAGCAGTTCTTC
TRBD1 | TRBJ1-2 | TRBV7-9 | few | CASSLAGGQNYGYTF | TGTGCCAGCAGCTTAGCAGGGGGACAGAACTATGGCTACACCTTC
TRBD1 | TRBJ1-2 | TRBV13 | once | CASGRRGQGGYTF | TGTGCCAGCGGCCGCAGGGGGCAAGGGGGCTACACCTTC
TRBD1 | TRBJ2-7 | TRBV25-1 | NA | CASSEGTGYEQYF | TGTGCCAGCAGTGAGGGGACAGGGTACGAGCAGTACTTC
NA | TRBJ1-3 | TRBV6-5 | NA | CASSYSLSLGNTIYF | TGTGCCAGCAGTTACTCGCTGAGTCTGGGAAACACCATATATTTT
TRBD1 | TRBJ2-2 | TRBV6-1 | NA | CASRKNRGTGELFF | TGTGCCAGCAGGAAAAACAGGGGAACCGGGGAGCTGTTTTTT
TRBD1 | TRBJ1-5 | TRBV2 | NA | CASSPRTGGLEPQHF | TGTGCCAGCAGTCCACGGACAGGGGGGCTAGAGCCCCAGCATTTT
TRBD1 | TRBJ2-7 | TRBV5-1 | NA | CASSLETGVFYEQYF | TGCGCCAGCAGCCTCGAGACAGGGGTATTCTACGAGCAGTACTTC
NA | TRBJ1-2 | TRBV12-2 | NA | CASRLPRITGLRGYTF | TGTGCAAGTCGCTTACCGCGTATTACAGGGTTGAGGGGCTACACCTTC
TRBD1 | TRBJ2-7 | TRBV11-2 | NA | CASSLRQGTYEQYF | TGTGCCAGCAGCTTAAGACAGGGGACCTACGAGCAGTACTTC
TRBD1 | TRBJ2-5 | TRBV2 | NA | CASRGQQETQYF | TGTGCCAGCAGGGGACAGCAAGAGACCCAGTACTTC
TRBD1 | TRBJ2-7 | TRBV18 | NA | CASSPGTGTEQYF | TGTGCCAGCTCACCCGGGACAGGGACCGAGCAGTACTTC
NA | TRBJ1-1 | TRBV5-4 | NA | CASSLGFQGDSEAFF | TGTGCCAGCAGCTTGGGCTTTCAGGGTGACTCTGAAGCTTTCTTT
NA | TRBJ1-2 | TRBV13 | NA | CASSLGRQPISGYTF | TGTGCCAGCAGCTTAGGCCGACAGCCTATCAGTGGCTACACCTTC
NA | TRBJ1-2 | TRBV10-1 | NA | CASSGRVDYGYTF | TGCGCCAGCTCGGGAAGGGTAGACTATGGCTACACCTTC
NA | TRBJ2-6 | TRBV6-4 | NA | CASSESSSGANVLTF | TGTGCCAGCAGTGAAAGTAGCTCTGGGGCCAACGTCCTGACTTTC